These 9 T cell receptor beta chains came from one sample sequenced in a study of blood T cell repertoires in COVID-19. The data were produced by immunoSEQ multiplex PCR, yet TCRdb's version contains in-frame clones alone and is incomplete. The table lists around 300,000 clones, approximately 90% of them singletons, with around 3% in the top ten. The sequenced sample consisted of PBMCs or T cells enriched from blood (not recorded which). These TCRs come from a woman aged 45-65 years who had recovered from COVID-19.

This clone occurred once. V and J are TRBV5-4 and TRBJ1-5, with 7 bases fitting TRBD1. The V and J ends lost 4 bases and 6 bases, in that order; junction bases with no gene match: 4. The CDR3 loop spans 13 amino acids. CDR1 and CDR2 from the germline V gene are SGHNT and YYREEE (reference sequence). In nucleotides, the CDR3 is TGTGCCAGCAGCCCCGACAGGGTTCAGCCCCAGCATTTT. This sequence encodes CASSPDRVQPQHF.

This chain links TRBV20-1 with TRBJ2-7, with TRBD1 as a possible D gene (6 bases). Trimming left V 3 bases short and J 2 bases short, with 14 bases between. Germline assignment: CDR1 DFQATT and CDR2 SNEGSKA (reference sequence). This CDR3 is built from 14 residues. The chain's CDR3 is CSASRRDTTYEQYF. CDR3 bases: TGCAGTGCTAGTAGACGGGACACCACCTACGAGCAGTACTTC.

The V call is TRBV7-6, the J call TRBJ1-1, with 7 bases aligning to TRBD1. The germline V gene has CDR1 SGHVS and CDR2 FNYEAQ. The CDR3 totals 13 residues. With V trimmed by 5 bases and J by 4 bases, 4 bases remained unmatched. Here the CDR3 DNA reads TGTGCCAGCAGCAGCAGACAGGGCACTGAAGCTTTCTTT. It yields the protein CASSSRQGTEAFF.

J is TRBJ2-7 and V is TRBV11-2, with a weak D call TRBD1 (6 bases). Trimming removed 2 bases at V and 3 bases at J, with 20 bases between. This CDR3 spans 17 amino acids. CDR1 is SGHAT and CDR2 is FQNNGV in the germline V gene. The CDR3 spells CASSLSGGGSVNYEQYF. The CDR3 bases are TGTGCCAGCAGCTTATCAGGTGGGGGCAGTGTGAACTACGAGCAGTACTTC.

The gene calls are TRBV28 and TRBJ1-3; D might be TRBD1 (6 bases). The CDR3 has 15 amino acids. The germline V gene has CDR1 MDHEN and CDR2 SYDVKM. V lost 3 bases, J lost 4 bases, and 13 bases lay in between. The DNA of the CDR3 is TGTGCCAGCAGTTTCATCGGGACAACCGGAAACACCATATATTTT. Encoded protein: CASSFIGTTGNTIYF.

This chain connects TRBV18 to TRBJ1-1; TRBD1 agrees at 8 bases. Trimming removed 6 bases from V and 6 bases from J; junction bases left unmatched: 6. Germline V lookup: CDR1 KGHSH, CDR2 LQKENI. This CDR3 spans 13 amino acids. This chain's CDR3 is CASSPDRGAEAFF. Here the CDR3 DNA reads TGTGCCAGCTCCCCAGACAGGGGAGCTGAAGCTTTCTTT.

The chain employs TRBV7-3 and TRBJ2-7, with TRBD2 identical over 13 bases. Germline values: CDR1 SGHTA, CDR2 FQGTGA. V shed 6 bases, J shed 5 bases, and the junction held 7 bases outside the gene matches. This CDR3 has 15 amino acids. The CDR3 region has the DNA TGTGCCAGCAGGGGAGAACTAGCGGGAGGGGACGAGCAGTACTTC. Translating gives CASRGELAGGDEQYF.

The gene calls are TRBV11-1 and TRBJ2-2, with TRBD2 matching over 13 bases. CDR3 length equals 16 residues. Unmatched junction bases numbered 6, after V lost 5 bases and J lost 6 bases. Germline V CDR1 and CDR2: SGHAT, FQDESV (reference sequence). Here the CDR3 reads CASSTRTSGSAGELFF. Written as DNA, the CDR3 is TGTGCCAGCAGCACCCGGACTAGCGGGAGTGCCGGGGAGCTGTTTTTT.

The chain joins TRBV13 to TRBJ1-1; 7 positions match TRBD1. V lost 5 bases, J lost 4 bases, and 10 bases stayed unmatched. The CDR3 consists of 15 residues. Germline CDR1 PRHDT, CDR2 FYEKMQ (reference sequence). CDR3 in DNA: TGTGCCAGCAGCCCCATTAGGGGGCGAGTCACTGAAGCTTTCTTT. Translating gives CASSPIRGRVTEAFF.